This T cell receptor beta chain stems from a study of identical twins. General study results and limits: Excess sharing between twins was weaker in beta out-of-frame sequences. Researchers caution that invariant MAIT and iNKT cells could partly confound zero-insertion analyses. Abundant beta clonotypes from cord blood bore fewer insertions; memory repertoires lacked this pattern.

Template switching created a universal primer site, and the cDNA included unique molecular identifiers. TCRdb redid the calling of the 5' RACE reads with MiXCR, one entry per CDR3 protein. The sample includes 1,800,000 or so distinct CDR3 sequences, under 35% seen only once; the top ten take about 0.27%. Trimming cost V 1 base and J 8 bases; bases outside gene matches: 11. The CDR3 has 16 amino acids. The germline gives CDR1 DFQATT, CDR2 SNEGSKA (reference sequence). This clonotype was observed a handful of times. As yet, its antigen is unknown. The TCR originated in a newborn girl in good health. The chain joins TRBV20-1 to TRBJ2-1; 10 nucleotides agree with TRBD2. Sequenced input: cord blood. In DNA, the CDR3 is TGCAGTGCTAGAGTCTGGGGACTAGCGACAAGCTATGAGCAGTTCTTC. Translation gives CSARVWGLATSYEQFF.